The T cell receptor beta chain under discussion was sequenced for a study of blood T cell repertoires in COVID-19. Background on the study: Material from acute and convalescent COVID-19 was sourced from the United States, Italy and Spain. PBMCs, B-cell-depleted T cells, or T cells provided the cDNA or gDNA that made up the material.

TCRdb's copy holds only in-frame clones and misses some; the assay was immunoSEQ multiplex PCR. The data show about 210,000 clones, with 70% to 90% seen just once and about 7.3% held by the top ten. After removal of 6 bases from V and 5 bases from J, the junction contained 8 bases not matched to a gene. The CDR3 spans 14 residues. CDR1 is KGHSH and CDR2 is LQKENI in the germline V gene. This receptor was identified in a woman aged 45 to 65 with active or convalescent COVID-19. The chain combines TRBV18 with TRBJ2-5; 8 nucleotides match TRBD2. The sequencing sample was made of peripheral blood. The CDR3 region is CASSTGTRRETQYF. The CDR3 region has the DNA TGTGCCAGCTCTACCGGGACTAGACGGGAGACCCAGTACTTC.